This T cell receptor (beta chain) was profiled in a study of T cells after posttransplantation cyclophosphamide. Germline CDR1 and CDR2: SGHTA and FQGNSA. The trim removed 4 bases at V and 0 bases at J, leaving 6 bases unmatched. The length of the CDR3 is 15 residues. Study results and caveats: Donor-recipient repertoire similarity was low at 1-2 months, rising over year one.

Profiling relied on immunoSEQ multiplex PCR, and the TCRdb table lists in-frame clones only, not all of them. Found here are tens of thousands of clones, about 86% of them singletons; the top ten hold 2.8%. About this clone itself: No antigen is known for it.

This sequence originates from a man aged 25 to 40 with a blood cancer, CMV-positive, and with a related stem cell donor. The rearrangement uses TRBV7-2 and TRBJ2-7, with TRBD1 matching 7 bases. Sequences were obtained from PBMCs. The CDR3 sequence: CASSSTGAISYEQYF. The CDR3 DNA follows: TGTGCCAGCAGCTCCACAGGGGCCATCTCCTACGAGCAGTACTTC.